This T cell receptor (beta chain) was identified in a study of blood T cells in healthy people across ages. Study-wide points: Per million T cells, TCR beta diversity dropped roughly linearly as age increased.

On this clonotype: What it recognizes is unknown.

PCR was performed a second time for about 7 to 11 cycles using a sample-barcoded 5' primer and a J-beta primer mix. From the 5' RACE reads, TCRdb called clonotypes with MiXCR, one entry per CDR3 protein. In the table there are 1.5 million to 2 million distinct CDR3 sequences, 28% of which are singletons. The TCR comes from a woman aged 30 to 39 in good health. Sequencing was done on a sample of blood.

CDR3 sequence: CSALVREGGQETQYF. In DNA form, the CDR3 reads TGCAGTGCCCTCGTGCGGGAGGGAGGGCAAGAGACCCAGTACTTC. The chain is built from TRBV20-1 and TRBJ2-5; TRBD2 aligns across 9 bases. The junction had 10 bases not matched to a gene; V was cut back by 6 bases and J by 2 bases. From germline, CDR1 is DFQATT and CDR2 SNEGSKA (reference sequence). This CDR3 spans 15 amino acids.